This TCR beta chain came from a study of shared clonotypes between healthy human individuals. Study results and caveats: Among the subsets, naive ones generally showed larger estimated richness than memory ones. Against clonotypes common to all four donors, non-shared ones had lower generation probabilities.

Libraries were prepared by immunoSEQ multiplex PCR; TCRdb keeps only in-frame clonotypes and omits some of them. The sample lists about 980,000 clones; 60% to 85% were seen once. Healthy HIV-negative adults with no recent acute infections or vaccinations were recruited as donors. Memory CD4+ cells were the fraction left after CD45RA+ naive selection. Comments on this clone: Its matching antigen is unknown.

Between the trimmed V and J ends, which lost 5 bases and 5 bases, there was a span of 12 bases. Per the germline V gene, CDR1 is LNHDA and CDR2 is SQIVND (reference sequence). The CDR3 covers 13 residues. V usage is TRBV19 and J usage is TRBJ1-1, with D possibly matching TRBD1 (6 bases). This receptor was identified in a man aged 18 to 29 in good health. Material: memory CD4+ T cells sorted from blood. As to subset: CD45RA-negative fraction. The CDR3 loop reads CASSSFRGTEAFF. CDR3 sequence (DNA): TGTGCCAGTAGTTCTTTCAGGGGAACTGAAGCTTTCTTT.